This TCR beta chain comes out of a study of naive and memory T cell subsets. CDR1 and CDR2 from the germline V gene are MDHEN and SYDVKM. This CDR3 is built from 14 residues. V was cut by 4 bases and J by 4 bases, with 13 bases left in between. The beta constant-region primer was an equimolar mix of two oligonucleotides covering TRBC1 and TRBC2. The cDNA 3' end received a ligated single-stranded oligonucleotide carrying the SP2 primer and a 12-nucleotide UMI. TCRdb ran MiXCR on the UMI-ligation and nested PCR reads and lists one entry per CDR3 protein. Of 130,000 to 150,000 distinct CDR3 sequences listed, 17% are singletons. This clonotype appeared a few times.

The J gene is TRBJ1-1, the V gene TRBV28; weak D call: TRBD1 (6 bases). Material for sequencing was naive CD4+ T cells from blood. This clonotype was obtained from a human donor in good health. CDR3 protein: CASSSDSRSTEAFF. For the CDR3, the DNA is TGTGCCAGCAGTTCGGACAGTCGGAGCACTGAAGCTTTCTTT.